These 32 T cell receptor beta chains share one sample of origin, sequenced in a study of beta chain features in type 1 diabetes. Study conclusions and caveats: There was a moderate but significant shortening of TCRB CDR3s in all four CD4+ subsets of Type 1 diabetes patients.

Sequenced material consisted of expressed TCRB transcripts (all of the isolated RNA was reverse transcribed). Here immunoSEQ multiplex PCR was the method, and the copy in TCRdb shows in-frame clones only, minus some. The table has approximately 600,000 clones, roughly an eighth seen once. For these TCRs, the target antigens are not known. Sequencing was carried out using naive CD4+ T cells from blood. These receptors were collected from a man under 40 with type 1 diabetes.

The rearrangement uses TRBV11-2 and TRBJ2-1, with 8 bases fitting TRBD2. J was trimmed by 6 bases and V by 5 bases; bases with no gene match: 6. CDR3 length equals 14 residues. CDR1 is SGHAT, CDR2 FQNNGV, per germline. As DNA, the CDR3 is TGTGCCAGCAGCCCCGGGGGGGTTTTCAATGAGCAGTTCTTC. This encodes CASSPGGVFNEQFF.

This clone was counted only a few times. This chain links TRBV30 with TRBJ2-7, with a tentative D call TRBD1 (6 bases). Per germline, CDR1 GTSNPN and CDR2 SVGIG (reference sequence). The CDR3 contains 14 residues. V lost 2 bases, J lost 0 bases, and 11 bases lay in between. Here the CDR3 DNA reads TGTGCCTGGAGTAGAACAGGGAGCTCCTACGAGCAGTACTTC. Translating it yields CAWSRTGSSYEQYF.

V and J are TRBV15 and TRBJ1-5; 8 bases map to TRBD1. CDR1 is LNHNV, CDR2 YYDKDF, per germline (reference sequence). The J segment lost 1 base and the V segment lost 2 bases, leaving 10 bases of the junction unmatched. The CDR3 runs 18 residues. The CDR3 region has the DNA TGTGCCACCAGCAGACTTCTCCAGGGGGCGAAGAGCAATCAGCCCCAGCATTTT. It encodes CATSRLLQGAKSNQPQHF.

This clone came up a few times. The chain joins TRBV7-9 to TRBJ1-3; 7 bases agree with TRBD1. From germline, CDR1 is SEHNR and CDR2 FQNEAQ (reference sequence). The junction had 3 bases not matched to a gene; V was cut back by 4 bases and J by 3 bases. The CDR3 is made up of 14 amino acids. CDR3 in DNA: TGTGCCAGCAGCTATGGGACAGTTGGAAACACCATATATTTT. Translating it yields CASSYGTVGNTIYF.

Concerning this clone itself: At one of its ends the junction is not consistent with the germline gene, which may arise from a read error. V is TRBV9 and J is TRBJ2-1; 13 bases match TRBD2. The germline V gene has CDR1 SGDLS and CDR2 YYNGEE. The CDR3 runs to 15 residues. The CDR3, as DNA: TGTGCCAGCAGCCCTCGGGGGACTAGCGGGGATCAAATAATCTTC. Protein: CASSPRGTSGDQIIF. The full variable domain, completed using reference TRBV9 and TRBJ2-1, is DSGVTQTPKHLITATGQRVTLRCSPRSGDLSVYWYQQSLDQGLQFLIQYYNGEERAKGNILERFSAQQFPDLHSELNLSSLELGDSALYFCASSPRGTSGDQIIFGPGTRLTVL.

This clone was recorded a few times. The chain is built from TRBV9 and TRBJ2-3; tentative D call: TRBD1 (6 bases). V was trimmed by 0 bases and J by 1 base, leaving 6 bases between them. The germline gives CDR1 SGDLS, CDR2 YYNGEE. The CDR3 has 14 amino acids. The CDR3 protein is CASSVGTGTDTQYF. For the CDR3, the DNA is TGTGCCAGCAGCGTAGGGACAGGCACAGATACGCAGTATTTT.

The chain uses TRBV7-2 and TRBJ2-5; 8 bases are shared with TRBD2. The germline V gene encodes CDR1 SGHTA and CDR2 FQGNSA. The CDR3 is made up of 15 amino acids. V shed 5 bases, J shed 4 bases, and the junction held 9 bases outside the gene matches. CDR3 DNA sequence: TGTGCCAGCAGCCTCCAGTCGGGGGGGCGAGAGACCCAGTACTTC. This sequence encodes CASSLQSGGRETQYF.

This clone was recorded a few times. The gene calls are TRBV4-3 and TRBJ1-2; 9 bases are a match to TRBD1. The V and J ends lost 3 bases and 8 bases, in that order; junction bases with no gene match: 7. CDR1 and CDR2 (germline): LGHNA, YSLEER. The CDR3 covers 14 residues. The CDR3: CASSQGQGQGGYTF. The CDR3 nucleotides are TGCGCCAGCAGCCAGGGACAGGGTCAGGGAGGCTACACCTTC.

This chain connects TRBV20-1 to TRBJ1-2; D remains unclear. CDR1 DFQATT and CDR2 SNEGSKA come from the germline V gene (reference sequence). The CDR3 sequence is 10 residues long. V lost 5 bases and J 3 bases, leaving 4 bases between the germline ends. CDR3: CSAAHYGYTF. The CDR3 bases are TGCAGTGCTGCCCACTATGGCTACACCTTC.

This clone was found a few times. The chain couples TRBV7-3 to TRBJ2-5; TRBD1 matches 9 bases. Germline values: CDR1 SGHTA, CDR2 FQGTGA. CDR3 size: 15 residues. V lost 5 bases, J lost 5 bases, and 9 bases stayed unmatched. CDR3 region: CASSTETGGRETQYF. CDR3 nucleotides: TGTGCCAGCAGCACCGAGACAGGGGGAAGGGAGACCCAGTACTTC.

This clone turned up a few times. The chain couples TRBV29-1 to TRBJ1-2, with D tentatively TRBD1 (6 bases). CDR3 length: 13 amino acids. The V gene's germline CDR1 is SQVTM and CDR2 ANQGSEA. Deletions cut 7 bases from V and 3 bases from J, with 15 bases between. The CDR3 coding sequence is TGCAGCGCTAGCCGGACAGAGGACTATGGCTACACCTTC. Protein sequence: CSASRTEDYGYTF.

There are a few counts of this clone. V usage is TRBV5-4 and J usage is TRBJ2-3; D perhaps matches TRBD2 (5 bases). The CDR3 runs 13 residues. Germline values: CDR1 SGHNT, CDR2 YYREEE (reference sequence). Trimming removed 3 bases from V and 4 bases from J, with 9 bases in between. CDR3 bases: TGTGCCAGCAGCTCTAGCAATTCAGATACGCAGTATTTT. It codes for CASSSSNSDTQYF.

The chain couples TRBV6-5 to TRBJ1-4; possibly TRBD1 for D (5 bases). Germline loops: CDR1 MNHEY, CDR2 SVGAGI. This CDR3 contains 14 residues. Trimming shortened V by 5 bases and J by 4 bases, and 11 bases separated the two germline ends. CDR3 loop: CASSDRGFNEKLFF. The DNA for the CDR3 is TGTGCCAGCAGTGATCGGGGCTTTAATGAAAAACTGTTTTTT.

The chain recombines TRBV11-2 with TRBJ2-1; 7 bases match TRBD1. CDR3 size: 15 residues. The junction had 9 bases not matched to a gene; V was cut back by 5 bases and J by 5 bases. Per germline, CDR1 SGHAT and CDR2 FQNNGV. The CDR3 region has the DNA TGTGCCAGCAGCAGAACCGGGACAGATAACAATGAGCAGTTCTTC. The encoded protein is CASSRTGTDNNEQFF.

This clone was picked up a small number of times. The gene calls are TRBV10-3 and TRBJ2-7; 7 nucleotides match TRBD1. Germline lookup yields CDR1 ENHRY and CDR2 SYGVKD. V dropped 3 bases and J dropped 5; count of bases not matched to a gene: 1. This CDR3 spans 12 amino acids. CDR3 nucleotides: TGTGCCATCAGTGAACAGGGGAACGAGCAGTACTTC. Encoded protein: CAISEQGNEQYF.

This chain links TRBV11-2 with TRBJ1-2; 8 bases are shared with TRBD1. The CDR3 totals 13 residues. Germline V gene lookup returns CDR1 SGHAT and CDR2 FQNNGV. V gave up 5 bases and J gave up 8 bases; unmatched junction bases: 7. The CDR3 protein is CASSPQGVQGYTF. DNA of the CDR3: TGTGCCAGCAGCCCACAGGGGGTCCAAGGCTACACCTTC.

The chain carries TRBV7-2 and TRBJ2-6, with D perhaps matching TRBD1 (7 bases). CDR1 and CDR2 (germline): SGHTA, FQGNSA. Trimming pared 2 bases from V and 3 bases from J, leaving 14 bases between. The CDR3 loop spans 17 amino acids. CDR3 residues: CASSLRRQGGGANVLTF. In DNA form, the CDR3 reads TGTGCCAGCAGCTTAAGGAGACAGGGAGGTGGGGCCAACGTCCTGACTTTC.

J is TRBJ1-6 and V is TRBV2, with D tentatively TRBD1 (6 bases). From germline, CDR1 is SNHLY and CDR2 FYNNEI. The CDR3 is made up of 14 amino acids. The germline V and J ends were trimmed by 6 bases and 3 bases, with 9 bases remaining between them. CDR3 region: CASREDSYNSPLHF. As DNA, the CDR3 is TGTGCCAGCAGGGAGGACAGCTATAATTCACCCCTCCACTTT.

The table lists this clone with a few counts. The V gene is TRBV6-5, the J gene TRBJ1-2; D not resolved. Germline V CDR1 and CDR2: MNHEY, SVGAGI. Deletions cut 0 bases from V and 2 bases from J, with 4 bases between. CDR3 length: 13 residues. DNA of the CDR3: TGTGCCAGCAGTTACTCGACCAACTATGGCTACACCTTC. Its protein product is CASSYSTNYGYTF.

V is TRBV5-1 and J is TRBJ2-5, with 7 bases lining up with TRBD1. The trim removed 3 bases at V and 1 base at J, leaving 6 bases unmatched. The CDR3 runs to 15 residues. Germline V gene sequence: CDR1 SGHRS, CDR2 YFSETQ. The CDR3 DNA reads as TGCGCCAGCAGCTCGGGACAGACCTTCCAAGAGACCCAGTACTTC. It translates to CASSSGQTFQETQYF.

This sequence joins TRBV4-1 and TRBJ1-1, with D possibly TRBD1 on 6 matching bases. The CDR3 extends over 15 amino acids. Trimming removed 3 bases from V and 6 bases from J, with 17 bases in between. Per the germline V gene, CDR1 is MGHRA and CDR2 is YSYEKL. The CDR3 sequence is CASSQQQGGLAEAFF. DNA of the CDR3: TGCGCCAGCAGCCAGCAACAGGGTGGGTTAGCTGAAGCTTTCTTT.

This clone has just a few counts. V gene TRBV30 combines with J gene TRBJ2-7, with TRBD1 matching over 7 bases. The V and J ends lost 5 bases and 3 bases, in that order; junction bases with no gene match: 4. Per the germline V gene, CDR1 is GTSNPN and CDR2 is SVGIG (reference sequence). The CDR3 consists of 12 residues. The CDR3 loop is CAWGGQSYEQYF. CDR3 sequence (DNA): TGTGCCTGGGGGGGACAGAGCTACGAGCAGTACTTC. Supplemented by reference TRBV30 and TRBJ2-7, the full variable domain reads SQTIHQWPATLVQPVGSPLSLECTVEGTSNPNLYWYRQAAGRGLQLLFYSVGIGQISSEVPQNLSASRPQDRQFILSSKKLLLSDSGFYLCAWGGQSYEQYFGPGTRLTVT.

This clone was seen more than once but under ten times. The chain uses TRBV10-3 and TRBJ2-1; TRBD1 matches 9 bases. V lost 4 bases to trimming and J lost 8 bases; unmatched junction nucleotides: 9. CDR1 and CDR2 (germline): ENHRY, SYGVKD. The length of the CDR3 is 15 residues. This CDR3 reads CAISVRGTGFDEQFF. CDR3 bases: TGTGCCATCAGTGTAAGGGGGACAGGGTTCGATGAGCAGTTCTTC.

There are a few counts of this clone. The V call is TRBV6-5, the J call TRBJ2-7, with a possible D match to TRBD1 (5 bases). The V and J ends lost 8 bases and 4 bases respectively, with 18 bases between them. Germline V gene data show CDR1 as MNHEY and CDR2 as SVGAGI. This CDR3 spans 14 amino acids. The CDR3 nucleotides are TGTGCCAGCTTCGGGCTAAGGGGCAATTACGAGCAGTACTTC. Encoded protein: CASFGLRGNYEQYF.

In its sample, this clone was seen a few times. The chain carries TRBV19 and TRBJ2-1, with 9 bases aligning to TRBD2. There are 15 residues in the CDR3. Germline CDR1 is LNHDA and CDR2 is SQIVND (reference sequence). V shed 1 base and J 7 bases; nucleotides not matched to a gene: 5. The CDR3 DNA reads TGTGCCAGTAGTATAGGCTTGACTAGCGGAAATGAGCAGTTCTTC. Protein: CASSIGLTSGNEQFF.

The genes are TRBV4-3 and TRBJ2-6, with a tentative D call TRBD2 (5 bases). The V end was cut by 1 base, the J end by 2 bases, with 12 bases between. The CDR3 spans 17 residues. Germline values: CDR1 LGHNA, CDR2 YSLEER. CDR3: CASSQVRASTGANVLTF. The CDR3 coding sequence is TGCGCCAGCAGCCAAGTGAGGGCCTCGACTGGGGCCAACGTCCTGACTTTC.

This clone appeared a few times. V is TRBV2 and J is TRBJ1-6; D is unresolved. The V end was cut by 3 bases, the J end by 9 bases, with 15 bases between. The CDR3 has 15 amino acids. Germline CDR1 is SNHLY and CDR2 is FYNNEI. The CDR3 spells CASSDGGWEGSPLHF. Written as DNA, the CDR3 is TGTGCCAGCAGTGACGGTGGTTGGGAGGGTTCACCCCTCCACTTT.

The chain couples TRBV30 to TRBJ2-4, with 7 bases identical to TRBD2. This CDR3 region has 12 residues. Looked up from germline, CDR1 is GTSNPN and CDR2 is SVGIG (reference sequence). V shed 3 bases and J 7 bases; nucleotides not matched to a gene: 3. CDR3 residues: CAWSSGGNIQYF. The CDR3 DNA is TGTGCCTGGAGCTCCGGGGGGAACATTCAGTACTTC.

This chain links TRBV9 with TRBJ2-5; no firm D call. The CDR3 spans 14 residues. V shed 0 bases and J shed 2 bases, with 8 bases lying between them. The V gene's germline CDR1 is SGDLS and CDR2 YYNGEE. CDR3 bases: TGTGCCAGCAGCGTAGAAGCAGTTCAAGAGACCCAGTACTTC. Its protein is CASSVEAVQETQYF.

This clone was seen only a few times. V and J are TRBV14 and TRBJ2-7; either TRBD1 or TRBD2 may supply D (5 bases each). The CDR3 has 15 amino acids. Germline lookup yields CDR1 SGHDN and CDR2 FVKESK. V was clipped by 6 bases and J by 0 bases, with 15 bases between them. CDR3 nucleotides: TGTGCCAGCAGTCCAGGGAAGCGGAGCTCCTACGAGCAGTACTTC. Translating it yields CASSPGKRSSYEQYF.

This clone was counted between two and nine times. The chain recombines TRBV7-6 with TRBJ2-2; TRBD1 agrees at 9 bases. Germline V gives CDR1 SGHVS, CDR2 FNYEAQ. The CDR3 runs 14 residues. The V segment lost 8 bases and the J segment 2 bases; nucleotides outside the gene matches: 3. The CDR3 sequence: CASSGQGNTGELFF. The CDR3 coding sequence is TGTGCCAGCTCGGGACAGGGTAACACCGGGGAGCTGTTTTTT.

The chain recombines TRBV7-9 with TRBJ1-1; 8 positions agree with TRBD1. V gave up 5 bases and J gave up 4 bases; unmatched junction bases: 3. This CDR3 contains 13 residues. Germline assignment: CDR1 SEHNR and CDR2 FQNEAQ (reference sequence). The DNA of the CDR3 is TGTGCCAGCAGCATCGACAGGGGCACTGAAGCTTTCTTT. It translates to CASSIDRGTEAFF.